The 20 T cell receptor beta chains below all came from one sample that was sequenced in a study of cytomegalovirus exposure and HLA in healthy donors. The PCR made use of 60 Vbeta and 13 Jbeta primers. Profiled with immunoSEQ multiplex PCR; TCRdb holds only in-frame clones, not every one. Of around 130,000 clones in the sample, more than 80% were seen once. The source material was PBMCs. These receptors were obtained from a middle-aged woman in good health and CMV-seropositive.

This sequence joins TRBV5-1 and TRBJ1-2, with D possibly matching TRBD1 (5 bases). The V and J ends lost 3 bases and 3 bases respectively, with 12 bases between them. The CDR3 contains 14 residues. Per the germline V gene, CDR1 is SGHRS and CDR2 is YFSETQ. CDR3 in amino acids: CASSSNGGDYGYTF. The CDR3 bases are TGCGCCAGCAGCTCTAATGGGGGGGACTATGGCTACACCTTC.

This clone was recorded only once. The chain has TRBV10-3 and TRBJ2-7, with 7 bases lining up with TRBD1. The CDR3 is made up of 13 amino acids. In germline, CDR1 is ENHRY, CDR2 SYGVKD. The V gene end was trimmed by 6 bases and the J gene end by 5 bases; junction bases not matched to a gene: 7. The CDR3 spells CAIRIQGSNEQYF. CDR3 in DNA: TGTGCCATCAGGATACAGGGGTCTAACGAGCAGTACTTC.

The V gene is TRBV6-6, the J gene TRBJ2-3; 11 bases are shared with TRBD2. V lost 6 bases and J lost 0; bases outside the gene matches: 5. The CDR3 covers 16 residues. Germline values: CDR1 MNHNY, CDR2 SVGAGI (reference sequence). In DNA, the CDR3 is TGTGCCAGCAGCAAGACTAGCGGGGCTAGCACAGATACGCAGTATTTT. Amino acids: CASSKTSGASTDTQYF.

The V gene is TRBV4-1, the J gene TRBJ1-2, with D possibly matching TRBD1 (6 bases). CDR3 length: 16 amino acids. V gave up 2 bases and J gave up 4 bases, with 17 bases separating them. Germline loops: CDR1 MGHRA, CDR2 YSYEKL. DNA of the CDR3: TGCGCCAGCAGCCAACAGTTTGGCAGGGGTACCTATGGCTACACCTTC. Protein product: CASSQQFGRGTYGYTF.

The chain uses TRBV2 and TRBJ1-5; D unclear. V gave up 3 bases and J gave up 2 bases, with 8 bases separating them. Germline V gene lookup returns CDR1 SNHLY and CDR2 FYNNEI. This CDR3 is 14 amino acids long. CDR3 sequence: CASSERQGNQPQHF. The CDR3, as DNA: TGTGCCAGCAGTGAGAGGCAAGGCAATCAGCCCCAGCATTTT.

The chain couples TRBV5-4 to TRBJ2-1, with D maybe TRBD1 (5 bases). CDR1 and CDR2 from the germline V gene are SGHNT and YYREEE (reference sequence). CDR3 length: 16 amino acids. Trimming took 0 bases from V and 9 from J, leaving 19 bases between them. CDR3 coding DNA: TGTGCCAGCAGCTTGGCCGGCCAGGGAAGGCACGGTGAGCAGTTCTTC. Translating it yields CASSLAGQGRHGEQFF.

The rearrangement joins TRBV7-6 to TRBJ1-1, with TRBD1 matching over 12 bases. The length of the CDR3 is 16 residues. Germline V gene sequence: CDR1 SGHVS, CDR2 FNYEAQ. J gave up 2 bases and V 3 bases, and 4 bases lay outside the gene matches. For the CDR3, the DNA is TGTGCCAGCAGCTTTCAGGGGACAGGGGGCAACACTGAAGCTTTCTTT. Encoded protein: CASSFQGTGGNTEAFF.

The V gene is TRBV20-1, the J gene TRBJ2-3; D is unclear. The ends were cut back, 2 bases at V and 7 bases at J, with 7 bases in the middle. The CDR3 is made up of 11 amino acids. The germline V gene has CDR1 DFQATT and CDR2 SNEGSKA (reference sequence). The CDR3 protein is CSARNLYTQYF. Here the CDR3 DNA reads TGCAGTGCTAGAAATCTCTATACGCAGTATTTT.

This sequence joins TRBV21-1 and TRBJ1-3; the D call TRBD1 from the table was never checked on the DNA. TRBV21-1 is listed as a pseudogene. This CDR3 region has 16 residues. CDR3 amino acids: CASRSPGRGPGNTIYF. The CDR3 DNA is TGTGCCAGCAGGTCCCCCGGCAGGGGGCCTGGAAACACCATATATTTT.

There are a few counts of this clone. The chain combines TRBV12-5 with TRBJ1-4; D might be TRBD1 (5 bases). Germline V lookup: CDR1 LGHNT, CDR2 FRNRAP. The CDR3 extends over 15 amino acids. V dropped 5 bases and J dropped 4 bases, with 14 bases sitting between them. The CDR3 DNA follows: TGTGCTAGTGGTGGAGGGCCAGGGCTTAATGAAAAACTGTTTTTT. As protein: CASGGGPGLNEKLFF.

The V and J genes are TRBV7-3 and TRBJ2-1; TRBD2 aligns across 9 bases. There are 16 residues in the CDR3. CDR1 is SGHTA, CDR2 FQGTGA, per germline. V was pared by 2 bases and J by 3 bases, with 5 bases of the junction left unmatched. The CDR3 nucleotides are TGTGCCAGCAGCTTATCCCCAGCGGGAGGCTACAATGAGCAGTTCTTC. It encodes CASSLSPAGGYNEQFF. Drawing the rest from reference TRBV7-3 and TRBJ2-1, the complete variable domain is GAGVSQTPSNKVTEKGKYVELRCDPISGHTALYWYRQSLGQGPEFLIYFQGTGAADDSGLPNDRFFAVRPEGSVSTLKIQRTERGDSAVYLCASSLSPAGGYNEQFFGPGTRLTVL.

This chain uses TRBV5-1 with TRBJ2-5; 10 bases match TRBD1. The CDR3 is 15 amino acids. The V segment lost 4 bases and the J segment 4 bases; nucleotides outside the gene matches: 7. Germline V lookup: CDR1 SGHRS, CDR2 YFSETQ. The CDR3: CASSTTGGWGETQYF. The CDR3 coding sequence is TGCGCCAGCAGCACGACAGGGGGCTGGGGAGAGACCCAGTACTTC.

The gene calls are TRBV7-2 and TRBJ2-7; TRBD1 matches 9 bases. In germline, CDR1 is SGHTA, CDR2 FQGNSA. J lost 7 bases, V lost 2 bases, and 6 bases had no gene match. The CDR3 has 14 residues. CDR3 region: CASSLNRGPGEQYF. The DNA for the CDR3 is TGTGCCAGCAGCTTAAACAGGGGGCCGGGGGAGCAGTACTTC.

The chain is built from TRBV6-5 and TRBJ2-6, with D possibly TRBD1 on 5 matching bases. This CDR3 is 16 amino acids long. CDR1 MNHEY and CDR2 SVGAGI come from the germline V gene. Trimming removed 3 bases at V and 0 bases at J, with 9 bases between. CDR3 sequence reads: CASSYQGSSGANVLTF. CDR3 nucleotides: TGTGCCAGCAGTTATCAGGGCTCCTCTGGGGCCAACGTCCTGACTTTC.

About this clone itself: Other DNA sequences within the sample encode an identical CDR3. This rearrangement joins TRBV12-5 to TRBJ1-2; D gene ambiguous. Trimming removed 6 bases from V and 4 bases from J, with 18 bases in between. The germline gives CDR1 LGHNT, CDR2 FRNRAP. This CDR3 has 15 residues. This CDR3 reads CASGRGGLSSYGYTF. In DNA form, the CDR3 reads TGTGCTAGTGGCCGAGGAGGACTATCCTCCTATGGCTACACCTTC.

The genes are TRBV7-9 and TRBJ1-1, with D possibly being TRBD1 (6 bases). Trimming took off 5 bases at V and 4 bases at J, with 11 bases between the two ends. Germline lookup yields CDR1 SEHNR and CDR2 FQNEAQ (reference sequence). The CDR3 loop spans 13 amino acids. CDR3 loop: CASSQVGGTEAFF. CDR3 nucleotides: TGTGCCAGCAGCCAAGTAGGGGGCACTGAAGCTTTCTTT.

The chain combines TRBV7-2 with TRBJ2-7; 11 positions match TRBD2. CDR1 and CDR2 (germline): SGHTA, FQGNSA. V lost 5 bases to trimming and J lost 3 bases; unmatched junction nucleotides: 3. CDR3 length equals 14 residues. The CDR3 nucleotides are TGTGCCAGCAGCCGCGGGACTAGCGGCTACGAGCAGTACTTC. Amino acids: CASSRGTSGYEQYF.

There are a few counts of this clone. This chain connects TRBV9 to TRBJ2-1; 7 nucleotides agree with TRBD2. With 0 bases clipped from V and 10 bases from J, the junction kept 10 bases outside the gene matches. Looked up from germline, CDR1 is SGDLS and CDR2 is YYNGEE. This CDR3 region has 15 residues. The CDR3 nucleotides read TGTGCCAGCAGCGTAGTGCTTGGACTAGGAGGAGAGCAGTTCTTC. The encoded protein is CASSVVLGLGGEQFF. Supplemented by reference TRBV9 and TRBJ2-1, the full variable domain reads DSGVTQTPKHLITATGQRVTLRCSPRSGDLSVYWYQQSLDQGLQFLIQYYNGEERAKGNILERFSAQQFPDLHSELNLSSLELGDSALYFCASSVVLGLGGEQFFGPGTRLTVL.

Notes on this clone: One junction end disagrees with the germline gene, perhaps due to a read error. This chain uses TRBV7-7 with TRBJ2-1, with TRBD2 matching over 10 bases. Germline CDR1 is SSHAT and CDR2 is FNYEAQ (reference sequence). This CDR3 contains 18 residues. CDR3 in DNA: TGTGCTAGCAGCTTCCCCCTTCGACTAGCGGGCGATACGGATGAGCAGTTCTTC. It specifies CASSFPLRLAGDTDEQFF.

The rearrangement joins TRBV10-3 to TRBJ1-1, with D possibly matching TRBD1 (5 bases). V lost 7 bases and J lost 3, with 9 bases in between. Germline V lookup: CDR1 ENHRY, CDR2 SYGVKD. This CDR3 has 12 residues. The CDR3 DNA is TGTGCCATCAAGGGGTGGGACACTGAAGCTTTCTTT. This encodes CAIKGWDTEAFF.